This T cell receptor (beta chain) appears in the sequencing data of a study of T-cell reconstitution after alpha-beta-depleted transplantation in children. Study results and limitations: Reported findings indicate that, about two months after transplant, alpha-beta T cells came from several hundred expanded clones, which were derived from non-depleted graft cells.

Unique molecular identifiers were incorporated into the prepared TCRbeta library. In TCRdb, the PCR reads were re-called with MiXCR into one record per CDR3 protein. The repertoire holds 670,000 or so distinct CDR3 sequences, with approximately 14% as singletons. V dropped 7 bases and J dropped 4 bases, with 13 bases sitting between them. This CDR3 comprises 13 residues. Details on this clonotype: Its target is unknown.

This TCR came from a girl aged 2 to 9 with congenital amegakaryocytic thrombocytopenia, due to receive a stem cell transplant. J is TRBJ1-1 and V is TRBV12-3 or TRBV12-4; no definite D call. The sequencing here drew on PBMCs, taken before TCRalphabeta/CD19-depleted stem cell transplant. Here the CDR3 reads CASIFRVGTEAFF. In DNA, the CDR3 is TGTGCCAGCATATTTAGGGTAGGCACTGAAGCTTTCTTT.